The 3 T cell receptor beta chains in this list originate from one sample, sequenced in a study of CD8+ T cells in alopecia areata. Investigators isolated RNA and reverse transcribed it into cDNA to act as the sequencing template. Only in-frame clones appear in the TCRdb table, and some are missing; sequencing was by immunoSEQ multiplex PCR. Among 140,000 to 150,000 clones listed, approximately 50% were seen once. The source material was CD4+ T cells sorted from blood. These receptors all stem from a human donor with alopecia areata.

The chain couples TRBV5-1 to TRBJ2-4; a possible D gene is TRBD1 (5 bases). Germline CDR1 reads SGHRS; CDR2 reads YFSETQ. The CDR3 length is 17 residues. V was shortened by 0 bases and J by 1 base, with 14 bases between the two germline ends. The CDR3, as DNA: TGCGCCAGCAGCTTGGAAGTGGACAACCCCGCCAAAAACATTCAGTACTTC. Translation gives CASSLEVDNPAKNIQYF.

The rearrangement joins TRBV27 to TRBJ2-1; D is uncertain. V lost 3 bases and J lost 0, with 6 bases in between. This CDR3 has 14 residues. The V gene's germline CDR1 is MNHEY and CDR2 SMNVEV (reference sequence). The CDR3 bases are TGTGCCAGCAGTTTGATGAGCTCCTACAATGAGCAGTTCTTC. The encoded protein is CASSLMSSYNEQFF.

This chain connects TRBV7-2 to TRBJ2-7; D perhaps matches TRBD1 (5 bases). This CDR3 has 16 amino acids. Germline assignment: CDR1 SGHTA and CDR2 FQGNSA. V was trimmed by 2 bases and J by 5 bases, leaving 19 bases between them. The CDR3 loop reads CASSLNPSGKGDEQYF. The CDR3 coding sequence is TGTGCCAGCAGCTTAAACCCCTCCGGAAAAGGGGACGAGCAGTACTTC.